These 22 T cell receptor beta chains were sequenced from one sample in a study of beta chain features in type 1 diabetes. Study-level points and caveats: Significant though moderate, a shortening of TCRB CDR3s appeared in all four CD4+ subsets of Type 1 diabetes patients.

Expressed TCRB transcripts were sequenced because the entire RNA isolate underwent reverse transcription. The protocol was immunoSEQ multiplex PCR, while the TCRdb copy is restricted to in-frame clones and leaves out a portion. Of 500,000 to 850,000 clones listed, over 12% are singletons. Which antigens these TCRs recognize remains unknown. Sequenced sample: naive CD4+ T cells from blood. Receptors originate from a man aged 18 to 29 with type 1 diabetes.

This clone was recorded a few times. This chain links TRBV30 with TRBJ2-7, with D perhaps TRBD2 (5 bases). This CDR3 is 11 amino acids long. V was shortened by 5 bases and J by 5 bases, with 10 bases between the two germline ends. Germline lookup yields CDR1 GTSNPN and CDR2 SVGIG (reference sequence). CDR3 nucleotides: TGTGCCTGGGATTTCGGGGACGAGCAGTACTTC. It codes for CAWDFGDEQYF.

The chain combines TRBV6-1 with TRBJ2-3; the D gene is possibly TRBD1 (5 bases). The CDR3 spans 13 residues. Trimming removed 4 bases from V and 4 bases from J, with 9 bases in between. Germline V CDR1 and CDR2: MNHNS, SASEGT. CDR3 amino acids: CASSGARADTQYF. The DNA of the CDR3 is TGTGCCAGCAGTGGGGCCAGGGCAGATACGCAGTATTTT.

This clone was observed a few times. CDR3 nucleotides: TGCGCCAGCAGCCAGCCGGGACTGATCTATGGCTACACCTTC. Its translation: CASSQPGLIYGYTF. This chain joins TRBV4-1 and TRBJ1-2; D possibly corresponds to TRBD1 (5 bases). CDR1 and CDR2 (germline): MGHRA, YSYEKL. V lost 3 bases and J lost 4, with 12 bases in between. This CDR3 comprises 14 residues.

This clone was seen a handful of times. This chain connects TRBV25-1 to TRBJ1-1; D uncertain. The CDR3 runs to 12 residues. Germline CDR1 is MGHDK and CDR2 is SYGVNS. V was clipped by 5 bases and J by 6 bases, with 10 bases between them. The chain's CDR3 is CASSYASAEAFF. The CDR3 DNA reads TGTGCCAGCAGTTATGCAAGCGCTGAAGCTTTCTTT.

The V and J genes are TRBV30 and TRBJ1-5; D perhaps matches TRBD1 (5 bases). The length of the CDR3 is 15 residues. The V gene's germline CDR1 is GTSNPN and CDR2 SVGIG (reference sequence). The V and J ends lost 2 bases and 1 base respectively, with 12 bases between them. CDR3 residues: CAWSQDTSSNQPQHF. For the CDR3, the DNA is TGTGCCTGGAGTCAGGACACGTCCAGCAATCAGCCCCAGCATTTT.

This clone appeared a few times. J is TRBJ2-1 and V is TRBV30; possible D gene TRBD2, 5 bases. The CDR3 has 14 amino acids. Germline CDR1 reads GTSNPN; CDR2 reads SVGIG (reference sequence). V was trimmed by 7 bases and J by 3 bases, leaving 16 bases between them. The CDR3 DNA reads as TGTGCCTACCGGGGAAGCTCCCTCTACAATGAGCAGTTCTTC. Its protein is CAYRGSSLYNEQFF.

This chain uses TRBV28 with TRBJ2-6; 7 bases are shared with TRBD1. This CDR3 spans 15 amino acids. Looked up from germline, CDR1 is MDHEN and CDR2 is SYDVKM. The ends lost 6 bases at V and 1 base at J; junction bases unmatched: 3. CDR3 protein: CASSNRGSGANVLTF. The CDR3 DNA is TGTGCCAGCAGCAACAGGGGATCTGGGGCCAACGTCCTGACTTTC.

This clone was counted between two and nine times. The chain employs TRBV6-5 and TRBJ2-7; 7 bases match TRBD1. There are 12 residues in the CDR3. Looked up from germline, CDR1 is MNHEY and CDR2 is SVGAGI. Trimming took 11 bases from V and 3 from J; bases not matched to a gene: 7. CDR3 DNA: TGTGCCGCGACGGACAGGTTCTACGAGCAGTACTTC. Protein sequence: CAATDRFYEQYF.

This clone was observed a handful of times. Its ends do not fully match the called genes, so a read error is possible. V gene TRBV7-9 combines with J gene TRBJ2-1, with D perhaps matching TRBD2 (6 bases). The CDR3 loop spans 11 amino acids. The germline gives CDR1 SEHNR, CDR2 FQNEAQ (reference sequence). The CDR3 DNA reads TGTGCCAGCAGCTTATCCGGGAGTAGCCTCTTC. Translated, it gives CASSLSGSSLF.

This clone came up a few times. The CDR3 here is CAISEGGSGNQPQHF. CDR3 nucleotide sequence: TGTGCCATCAGTGAGGGAGGGTCGGGCAATCAGCCCCAGCATTTT. The V and J genes are TRBV10-3 and TRBJ1-5; no clear D. V was trimmed by 2 bases and J by 2 bases, leaving 10 bases between them. Germline assignment: CDR1 ENHRY and CDR2 SYGVKD. This CDR3 region has 15 residues.

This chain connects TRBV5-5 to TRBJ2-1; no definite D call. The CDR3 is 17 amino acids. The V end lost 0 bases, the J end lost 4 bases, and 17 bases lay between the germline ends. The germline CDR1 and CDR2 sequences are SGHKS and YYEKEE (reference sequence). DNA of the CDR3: TGTGCCAGCAGCTTGGTCAGGCAACCGGACCCTTACAATGAGCAGTTCTTC. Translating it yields CASSLVRQPDPYNEQFF.

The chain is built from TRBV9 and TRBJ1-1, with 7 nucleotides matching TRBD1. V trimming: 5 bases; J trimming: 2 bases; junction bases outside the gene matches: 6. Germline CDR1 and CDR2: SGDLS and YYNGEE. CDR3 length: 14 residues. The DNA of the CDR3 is TGTGCCAGCAGTTATGGGACAGAAAACACTGAAGCTTTCTTT. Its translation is CASSYGTENTEAFF.

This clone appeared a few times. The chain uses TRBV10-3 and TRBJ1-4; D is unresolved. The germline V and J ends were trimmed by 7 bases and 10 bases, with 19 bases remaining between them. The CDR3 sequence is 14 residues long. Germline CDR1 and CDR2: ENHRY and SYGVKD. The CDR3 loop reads CAITPDTGTGKLFF. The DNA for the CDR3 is TGTGCCATCACCCCCGACACCGGCACCGGAAAACTGTTTTTT.

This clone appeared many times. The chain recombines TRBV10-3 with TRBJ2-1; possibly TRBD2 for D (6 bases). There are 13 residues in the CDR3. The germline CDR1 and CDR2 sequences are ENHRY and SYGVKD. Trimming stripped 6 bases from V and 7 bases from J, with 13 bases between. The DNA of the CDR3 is TGTGCCATCAGCCCGAACGGAGGGAATGAGCAGTTCTTC. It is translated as CAISPNGGNEQFF.

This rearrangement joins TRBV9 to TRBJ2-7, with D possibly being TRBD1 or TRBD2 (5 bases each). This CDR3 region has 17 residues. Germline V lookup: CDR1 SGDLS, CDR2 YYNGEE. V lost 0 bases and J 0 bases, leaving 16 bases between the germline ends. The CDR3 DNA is TGTGCCAGCAGCGTAGGCCTGCCGGGACGGTCCTCCTACGAGCAGTACTTC. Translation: CASSVGLPGRSSYEQYF.

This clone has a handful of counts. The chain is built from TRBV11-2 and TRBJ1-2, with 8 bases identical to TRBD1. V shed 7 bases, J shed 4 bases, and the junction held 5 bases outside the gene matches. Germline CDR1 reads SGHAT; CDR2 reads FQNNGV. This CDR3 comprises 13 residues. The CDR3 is CASTPGQGYGYTF. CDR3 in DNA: TGTGCCAGCACCCCCGGACAGGGCTATGGCTACACCTTC.

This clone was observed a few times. CDR3 sequence reads: CASSLVGGTATDTQYF. In nucleotides, the CDR3 is TGTGCCAGCAGCTTAGTAGGAGGGACAGCTACAGATACGCAGTATTTT. The gene calls are TRBV11-2 and TRBJ2-3, with D perhaps matching TRBD1 (7 bases). Germline CDR1 reads SGHAT; CDR2 reads FQNNGV. With 1 base removed from V and 3 bases from J, the gap between germline ends came to 14 bases. The CDR3 loop spans 16 amino acids. Combining the CDR3 with reference TRBV11-2 and TRBJ2-3 gives the whole variable domain EAGVAQSPRYKIIEKRQSVAFWCNPISGHATLYWYQQILGQGPKLLIQFQNNGVVDDSQLPKDRFSAERLKGVDSTLKIQPAKLEDSAVYLCASSLVGGTATDTQYFGPGTRLTVL.

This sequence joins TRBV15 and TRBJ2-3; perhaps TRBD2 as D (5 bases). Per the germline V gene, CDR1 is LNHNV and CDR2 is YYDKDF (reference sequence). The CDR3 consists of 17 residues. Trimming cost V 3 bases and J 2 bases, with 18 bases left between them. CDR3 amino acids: CATSRDSRGLDTDTQYF. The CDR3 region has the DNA TGTGCCACCAGCAGGGACTCACGTGGACTTGACACAGATACGCAGTATTTT.

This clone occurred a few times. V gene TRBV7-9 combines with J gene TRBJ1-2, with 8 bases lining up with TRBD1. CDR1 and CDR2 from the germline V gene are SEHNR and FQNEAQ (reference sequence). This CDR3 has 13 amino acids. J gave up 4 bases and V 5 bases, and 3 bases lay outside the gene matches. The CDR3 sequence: CASSQDRVYGYTF. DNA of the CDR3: TGTGCCAGCAGCCAGGACAGGGTCTATGGCTACACCTTC.

The CDR3 region is CASTLRTGELFF. The DNA of the CDR3 is TGTGCCAGCACCCTGAGGACCGGGGAGCTGTTTTTT. The rearrangement links TRBV5-4 to TRBJ2-2; D ambiguous. The ends were cut back, 6 bases at V and 5 bases at J, with 8 bases in the middle. The germline CDR1 and CDR2 sequences are SGHNT and YYREEE (reference sequence). This CDR3 has 12 residues.

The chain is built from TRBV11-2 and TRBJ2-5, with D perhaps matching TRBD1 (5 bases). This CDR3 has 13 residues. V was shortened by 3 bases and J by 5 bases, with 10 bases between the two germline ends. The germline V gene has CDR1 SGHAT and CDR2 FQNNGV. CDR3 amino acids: CASSFQGRETQYF. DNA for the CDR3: TGTGCCAGCAGCTTCCAGGGTCGGGAGACCCAGTACTTC.

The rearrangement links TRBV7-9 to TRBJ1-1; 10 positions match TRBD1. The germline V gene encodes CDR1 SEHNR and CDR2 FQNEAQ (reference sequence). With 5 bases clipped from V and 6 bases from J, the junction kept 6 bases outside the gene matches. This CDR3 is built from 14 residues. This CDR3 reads CASSPRQGAAEAFF. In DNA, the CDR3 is TGTGCCAGCAGCCCGAGACAGGGGGCGGCTGAAGCTTTCTTT. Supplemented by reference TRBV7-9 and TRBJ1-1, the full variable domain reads DTGVSQNPRHKITKRGQNVTFRCDPISEHNRLYWYRQTLGQGPEFLTYFQNEAQLEKSRLLSDRFSAERPKGSFSTLEIQRTEQGDSAMYLCASSPRQGAAEAFFGQGTRLTVV.